Shown below are 12 T cell receptor beta chains from a single sample sequenced in a study of blood T cell repertoires in COVID-19. Here immunoSEQ multiplex PCR was the method, and the copy in TCRdb shows in-frame clones only, minus some. The sample lists hundreds of thousands of clones, more than 75% occurring once. The sequencing input was peripheral blood. Source of these receptors: a human donor in a cohort sampled during active COVID-19.

V and J are TRBV27 and TRBJ2-2; tentative D call: TRBD1 (6 bases). V was cut by 7 bases and J by 5 bases, with 11 bases left in between. CDR3 length equals 13 residues. Germline CDR1 and CDR2: MNHEY and SMNVEV (reference sequence). CDR3 sequence (DNA): TGTGCCAGCACTACTCAGGGGACCGGGGAGCTGTTTTTT. As protein: CASTTQGTGELFF.

The rearrangement links TRBV29-1 to TRBJ2-5; TRBD2 agrees at 8 bases. Germline CDR1 SQVTM, CDR2 ANQGSEA. The trim removed 2 bases at V and 3 bases at J, leaving 2 bases unmatched. The CDR3 is 13 amino acids. CDR3 sequence: CSVESGGEETQYF. The CDR3 DNA reads TGCAGCGTTGAATCGGGGGGGGAAGAGACCCAGTACTTC.

The rearrangement links TRBV14 to TRBJ1-2, with no clear D. There are 16 residues in the CDR3. Trimming pared 4 bases from V and 8 bases from J, leaving 23 bases between. Germline lookup yields CDR1 SGHDN and CDR2 FVKESK. The CDR3, as DNA: TGTGCCAGCAGCCCTAGGACTTTTTTCCCCGAGAGGGGCTACACCTTC. Translated, it gives CASSPRTFFPERGYTF.

The chain recombines TRBV5-1 with TRBJ2-7; 9 nucleotides agree with TRBD1. After removal of 5 bases from V and 3 bases from J, the junction contained 12 bases not matched to a gene. The germline V gene encodes CDR1 SGHRS and CDR2 YFSETQ. This CDR3 has 16 amino acids. CDR3 in DNA: TGCGCCAGCAGAGTAGCGACAGGGGGGACCTTCTACGAGCAGTACTTC. Its translation: CASRVATGGTFYEQYF. Variable domain in full (rest from reference TRBV5-1 and TRBJ2-7): KAGVTQTPRYLIKTRGQQVTLSCSPISGHRSVSWYQQTPGQGLQFLFEYFSETQRNKGNFPGRFSGRQFSNSRSEMNVSTLELGDSALYLCASRVATGGTFYEQYFGPGTRLTVT.

The chain joins TRBV28 to TRBJ2-7; 8 bases agree with TRBD1. The CDR3 length is 16 residues. Trimming at V came to 6 bases and at J to 1 base, leaving 11 bases not matched to a gene. In germline, CDR1 is MDHEN, CDR2 SYDVKM. The CDR3 sequence: CASSPEGTGGSYEQYF. CDR3 coding DNA: TGTGCCAGCAGCCCTGAGGGAACAGGGGGGTCCTACGAGCAGTACTTC.

The gene calls are TRBV15 and TRBJ1-3; D not certain. This CDR3 is 15 amino acids long. V was cut by 7 bases and J by 0 bases, with 13 bases left in between. The germline V gene has CDR1 LNHNV and CDR2 YYDKDF (reference sequence). The CDR3 loop reads CATTEGRLSGNTIYF. The CDR3 nucleotides are TGTGCCACCACGGAAGGCCGACTCTCTGGAAACACCATATATTTT. Supplemented by reference TRBV15 and TRBJ1-3, the full variable domain reads DAMVIQNPRYQVTQFGKPVTLSCSQTLNHNVMYWYQQKSSQAPKLLFHYYDKDFNNEADTPDNFQSRRPNTSFCFLDIRSPGLGDTAMYLCATTEGRLSGNTIYFGEGSWLTVV.

The chain carries TRBV7-3 and TRBJ1-6; D call uncertain. V lost 8 bases, J lost 6 bases, and 11 bases lay in between. The germline gives CDR1 SGHTA, CDR2 FQGTGA. The length of the CDR3 is 13 residues. The CDR3: CASDPWSNSPLHF. Written as DNA, the CDR3 is TGTGCCAGCGACCCTTGGAGTAATTCACCCCTCCACTTT. The whole variable domain, remainder taken from reference TRBV7-3 and TRBJ1-6, is GAGVSQTPSNKVTEKGKYVELRCDPISGHTALYWYRQSLGQGPEFLIYFQGTGAADDSGLPNDRFFAVRPEGSVSTLKIQRTERGDSAVYLCASDPWSNSPLHFGNGTRLTVT.

The chain carries TRBV19 and TRBJ2-5; 7 nucleotides match TRBD1. The CDR3 has 15 residues. The V gene end was trimmed by 5 bases and the J gene end by 2 bases; junction bases not matched to a gene: 8. Germline V CDR1 and CDR2: LNHDA, SQIVND (reference sequence). CDR3 loop: CASSSAGTEQETQYF. In nucleotides, the CDR3 is TGTGCCAGTAGTTCAGCCGGGACAGAACAAGAGACCCAGTACTTC.

The chain uses TRBV19 and TRBJ1-2; 12 nucleotides align to TRBD1. The CDR3 runs to 15 residues. Germline V gives CDR1 LNHDA, CDR2 SQIVND (reference sequence). V gave up 3 bases and J gave up 8 bases; unmatched junction bases: 7. DNA for the CDR3: TGTGCCAGTAGTATCCCCTTTGGGACAGGGGGCGGCTACACCTTC. Translating it yields CASSIPFGTGGGYTF. Supplemented by reference TRBV19 and TRBJ1-2, the full variable domain reads DGGITQSPKYLFRKEGQNVTLSCEQNLNHDAMYWYRQDPGQGLRLIYYSQIVNDFQKGDIAEGYSVSREKKESFPLTVTSAQKNPTAFYLCASSIPFGTGGGYTFGSGTRLTVV.

The rearrangement uses TRBV19 and TRBJ2-3; the match to TRBD2 covers 9 bases. V trimming: 4 bases; J trimming: 0 bases; junction bases outside the gene matches: 14. This CDR3 contains 19 residues. Per germline, CDR1 LNHDA and CDR2 SQIVND (reference sequence). CDR3 sequence (DNA): TGTGCCAGTAGTAGGCTATGGGTGGTTAGCGGGGGCAGCACAGATACGCAGTATTTT. This codes for CASSRLWVVSGGSTDTQYF. The whole variable domain, remainder taken from reference TRBV19 and TRBJ2-3, is DGGITQSPKYLFRKEGQNVTLSCEQNLNHDAMYWYRQDPGQGLRLIYYSQIVNDFQKGDIAEGYSVSREKKESFPLTVTSAQKNPTAFYLCASSRLWVVSGGSTDTQYFGPGTRLTVL.

The chain is built from TRBV19 and TRBJ1-2, with unresolved D. CDR3 length: 12 residues. Germline values: CDR1 LNHDA, CDR2 SQIVND (reference sequence). V was cut by 7 bases and J by 3 bases, with 9 bases left in between. CDR3 loop: CASIGSHYGYTF. DNA for the CDR3: TGTGCCAGTATCGGGTCCCACTATGGCTACACCTTC.

J is TRBJ2-5 and V is TRBV10-3; TRBD2 agrees at 15 bases. CDR1 and CDR2 (germline): ENHRY, SYGVKD. Unmatched junction bases numbered 16, after V lost 3 bases and J lost 5 bases. The CDR3 totals 20 residues. CDR3 sequence: CAISDLLRTSGGALSETQYF. CDR3 coding DNA: TGTGCCATCAGTGACCTACTACGGACTAGCGGGGGGGCCCTGTCGGAGACCCAGTACTTC.